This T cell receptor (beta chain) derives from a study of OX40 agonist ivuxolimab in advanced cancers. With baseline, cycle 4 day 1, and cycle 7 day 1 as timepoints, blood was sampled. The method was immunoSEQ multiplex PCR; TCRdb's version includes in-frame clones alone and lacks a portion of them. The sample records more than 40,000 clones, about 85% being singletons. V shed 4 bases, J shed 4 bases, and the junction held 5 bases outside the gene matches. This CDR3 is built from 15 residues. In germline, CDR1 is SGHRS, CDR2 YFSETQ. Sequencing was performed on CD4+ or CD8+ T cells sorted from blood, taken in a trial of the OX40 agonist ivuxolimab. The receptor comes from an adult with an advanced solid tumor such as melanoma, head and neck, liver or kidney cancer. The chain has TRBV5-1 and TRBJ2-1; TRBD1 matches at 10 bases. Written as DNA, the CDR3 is TGCGCCAGCAGCCCGACAGGGGGCGGGTACAATGAGCAGTTCTTC. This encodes CASSPTGGGYNEQFF. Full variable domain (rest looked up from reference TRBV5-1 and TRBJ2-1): KAGVTQTPRYLIKTRGQQVTLSCSPISGHRSVSWYQQTPGQGLQFLFEYFSETQRNKGNFPGRFSGRQFSNSRSEMNVSTLELGDSALYLCASSPTGGGYNEQFFGPGTRLTVL.